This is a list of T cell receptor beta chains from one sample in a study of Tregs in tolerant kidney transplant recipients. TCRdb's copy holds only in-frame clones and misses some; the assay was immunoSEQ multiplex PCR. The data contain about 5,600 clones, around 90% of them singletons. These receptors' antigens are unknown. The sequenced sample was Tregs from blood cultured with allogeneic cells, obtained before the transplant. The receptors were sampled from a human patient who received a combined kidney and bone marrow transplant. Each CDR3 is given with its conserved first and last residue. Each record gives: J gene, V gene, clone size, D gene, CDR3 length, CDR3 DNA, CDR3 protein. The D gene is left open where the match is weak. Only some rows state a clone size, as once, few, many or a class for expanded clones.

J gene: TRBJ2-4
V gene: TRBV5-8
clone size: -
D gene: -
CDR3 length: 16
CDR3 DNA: TGTGCCAGCAGCCCAAGGCGTAGCCTAGCCAAAAACATTCAGTACTTC
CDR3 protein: CASSPRRSLAKNIQYF

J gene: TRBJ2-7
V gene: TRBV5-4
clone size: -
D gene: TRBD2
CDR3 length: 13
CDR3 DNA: TGTGCCAGCAGCTTGGGCGGGGGACTCGAGCAGTACTTC
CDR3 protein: CASSLGGGLEQYF

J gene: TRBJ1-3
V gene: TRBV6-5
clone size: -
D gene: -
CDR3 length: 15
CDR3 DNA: TGCGCCAGCAGTTACGGGCAGAGCTCTGGAAACACCATATATTTT
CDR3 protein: CASSYGQSSGNTIYF

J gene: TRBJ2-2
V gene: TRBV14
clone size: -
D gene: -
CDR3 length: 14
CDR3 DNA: TGTGCCAGCAGCCAAGATCTAACGGCCGGGGAGCTGTTTTTT
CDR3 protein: CASSQDLTAGELFF

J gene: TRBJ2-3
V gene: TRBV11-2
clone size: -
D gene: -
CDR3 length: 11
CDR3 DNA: TGTGCCAGCAGCTTGGCTGATACGCAGTATTTT
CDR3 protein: CASSLADTQYF

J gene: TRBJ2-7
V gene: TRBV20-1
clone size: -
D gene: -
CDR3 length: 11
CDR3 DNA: TGCAGTGCTAGTACAGGATATGAGCAGTACTTC
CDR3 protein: CSASTGYEQYF

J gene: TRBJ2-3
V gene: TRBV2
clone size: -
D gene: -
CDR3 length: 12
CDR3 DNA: TGTGCCAGCAGGGAGGGTACAGATACGCAGTATTTT
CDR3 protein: CASREGTDTQYF

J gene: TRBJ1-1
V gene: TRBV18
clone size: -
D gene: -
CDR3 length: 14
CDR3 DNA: TGTGCCAGCTCACCACGGACATCGAACACTGAAGCTTTCTTT
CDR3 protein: CASSPRTSNTEAFF

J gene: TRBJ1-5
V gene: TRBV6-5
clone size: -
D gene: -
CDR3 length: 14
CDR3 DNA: TGTGCCAGCAGTTACTCGAATTCGCGAGAGCCCCAGCATTTT
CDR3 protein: CASSYSNSREPQHF

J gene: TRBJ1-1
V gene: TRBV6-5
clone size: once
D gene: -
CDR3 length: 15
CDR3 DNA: TGTGCCAGCAGTTCTAACAGGGCCGGGATATCCGAAGCTTTCTTT
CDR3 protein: CASSSNRAGISEAFF

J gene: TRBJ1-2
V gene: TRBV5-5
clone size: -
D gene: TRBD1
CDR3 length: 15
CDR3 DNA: TGTGCCAGCAGCTTGGCCGGGACAGCGTGGGATGGCTACACCTTC
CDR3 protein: CASSLAGTAWDGYTF

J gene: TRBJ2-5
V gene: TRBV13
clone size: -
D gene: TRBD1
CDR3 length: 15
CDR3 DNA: TGTGCCAGCAGTCCCGGGACAGGGGCGTGGGAGACCCAGTACTTC
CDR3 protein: CASSPGTGAWETQYF

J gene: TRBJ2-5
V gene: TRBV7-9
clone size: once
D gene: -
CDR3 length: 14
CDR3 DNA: TGTGCCAGCAGCTATGACAGGGGAGGGGAGACCCAGTACTTC
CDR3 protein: CASSYDRGGETQYF

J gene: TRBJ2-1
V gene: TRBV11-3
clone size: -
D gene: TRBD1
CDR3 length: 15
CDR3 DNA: TGTGCCAGCAGCACCGGGACAGGTACCTACAATGAGCAGTTCTTC
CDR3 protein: CASSTGTGTYNEQFF

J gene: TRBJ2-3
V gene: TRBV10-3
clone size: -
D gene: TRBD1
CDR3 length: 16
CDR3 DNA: TGTGCCATCAGTCACCAGGGGGCTTTCGGCACAGATACGCAGTATTTT
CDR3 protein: CAISHQGAFGTDTQYF

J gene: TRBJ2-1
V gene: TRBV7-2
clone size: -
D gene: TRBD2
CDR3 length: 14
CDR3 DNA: TGTGCCAGCAGCCCGGGACTAGTGGACGTTGAGCAGCTCTTC
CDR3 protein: CASSPGLVDVEQLF

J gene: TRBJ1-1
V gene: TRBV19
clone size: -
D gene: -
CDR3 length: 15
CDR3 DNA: TGTGCCAGTAGACGCGAAGCAGGGGTAAACACTGAAGCTTTCTTT
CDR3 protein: CASRREAGVNTEAFF

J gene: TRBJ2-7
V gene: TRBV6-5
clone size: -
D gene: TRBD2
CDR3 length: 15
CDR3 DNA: TGTGCCAGCAGTTATGGGACTAGCGGGAGTTGGGAGCAGTACTTC
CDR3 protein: CASSYGTSGSWEQYF

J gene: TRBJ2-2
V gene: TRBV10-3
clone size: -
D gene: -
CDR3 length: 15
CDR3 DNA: TGTGCCATCAGCCCCCGGGACTCGAACACCGGGGAGCTGTTTTTT
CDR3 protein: CAISPRDSNTGELFF

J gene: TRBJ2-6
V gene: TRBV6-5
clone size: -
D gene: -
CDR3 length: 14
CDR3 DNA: TGTGCCAGCAGGAGGGAGGCTGGGGCCAACGTCCTGACTTTC
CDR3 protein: CASRREAGANVLTF

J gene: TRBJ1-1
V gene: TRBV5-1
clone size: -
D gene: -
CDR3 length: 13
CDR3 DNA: TGCGCCAGCAGGGGCCCTCAGAGGACTGAAGCTTTCTTT
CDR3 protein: CASRGPQRTEAFF

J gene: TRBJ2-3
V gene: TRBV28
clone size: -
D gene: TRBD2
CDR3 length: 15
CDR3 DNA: TGTGCCAGCAGTTCCCCGGGACTAGGCACAGATACGCAGTATTTT
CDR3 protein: CASSSPGLGTDTQYF

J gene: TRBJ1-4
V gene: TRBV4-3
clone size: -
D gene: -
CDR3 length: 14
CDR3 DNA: TGCGCCAGCAGCCAAGAGGGCTTGGGGGAAAAACTGTTTTTT
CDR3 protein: CASSQEGLGEKLFF

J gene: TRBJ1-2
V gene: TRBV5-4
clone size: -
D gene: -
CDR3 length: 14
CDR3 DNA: TGTGCCAGCCGTCCCCCGGGCAGGAATCATGGCTACACCTTC
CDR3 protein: CASRPPGRNHGYTF

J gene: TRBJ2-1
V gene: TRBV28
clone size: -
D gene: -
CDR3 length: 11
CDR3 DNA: TGTGCCAGCACTCGTAGTCATGAGCAGTTCTTC
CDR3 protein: CASTRSHEQFF

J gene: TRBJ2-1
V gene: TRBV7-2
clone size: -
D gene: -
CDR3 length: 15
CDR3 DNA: TGTGCCAGCAGCTCCGATCCCTATTTCAGCAATGAGCAGTTCTTC
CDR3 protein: CASSSDPYFSNEQFF

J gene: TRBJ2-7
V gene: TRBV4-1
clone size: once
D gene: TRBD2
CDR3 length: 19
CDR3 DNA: TGCGCCAGCAGCCAAGATGAGACTAGCGGGAGAGTTAGGTCCTACGAGCAGTACTTC
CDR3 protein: CASSQDETSGRVRSYEQYF

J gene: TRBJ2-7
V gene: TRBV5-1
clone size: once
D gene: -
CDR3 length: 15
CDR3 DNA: TGCGCCAGCAGCTTGGGATGGCAGGGCAGGGACGAGCAGTACTTC
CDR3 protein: CASSLGWQGRDEQYF

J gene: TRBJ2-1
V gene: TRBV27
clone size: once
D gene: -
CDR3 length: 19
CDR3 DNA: TGTGCCAGCAGTAGAGGGACCACAAGGGGCGAGGGCATATACAATGAGCAGTTCTTC
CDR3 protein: CASSRGTTRGEGIYNEQFF

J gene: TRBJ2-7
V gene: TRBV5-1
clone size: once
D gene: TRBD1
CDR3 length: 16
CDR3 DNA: TGCGCCAGCAGCTTGTACACGGGACAGGGGCCTTACGAGCAGTACTTC
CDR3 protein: CASSLYTGQGPYEQYF

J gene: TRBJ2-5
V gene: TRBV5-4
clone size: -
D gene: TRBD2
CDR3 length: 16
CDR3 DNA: TGTGCCAGCAGCTTCCCGGGACTAGCGGGATTAGAGACCCAGTACTTC
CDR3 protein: CASSFPGLAGLETQYF

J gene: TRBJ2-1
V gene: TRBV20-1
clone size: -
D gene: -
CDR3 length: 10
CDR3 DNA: TGCAGTGCTATCCGAGGTGAGCAGTTCTTC
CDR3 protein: CSAIRGEQFF

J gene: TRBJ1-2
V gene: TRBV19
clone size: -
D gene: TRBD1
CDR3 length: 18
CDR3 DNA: TGTGCCAGTCCCTTACCCCTACCGGACAGGGGTCGATACTATGGCTACACCTTC
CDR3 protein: CASPLPLPDRGRYYGYTF

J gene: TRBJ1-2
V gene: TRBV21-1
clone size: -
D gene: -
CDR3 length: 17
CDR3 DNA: TGTGCCAGCAGGTACGAGAAGACAGGGGGCATTTTCTATGGCTACACCTTC
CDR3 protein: CASRYEKTGGIFYGYTF

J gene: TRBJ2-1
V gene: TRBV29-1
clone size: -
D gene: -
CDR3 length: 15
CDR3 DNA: TGCAGCGCCCGGACACTAGTACCAACCTACAATGAGCAGTTCTTC
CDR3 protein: CSARTLVPTYNEQFF

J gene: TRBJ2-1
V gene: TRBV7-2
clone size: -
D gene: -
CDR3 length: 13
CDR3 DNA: TGTGCCAGCAGCTCCGGGGTAGCGCGGGAGCAGTTCTTC
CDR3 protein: CASSSGVAREQFF

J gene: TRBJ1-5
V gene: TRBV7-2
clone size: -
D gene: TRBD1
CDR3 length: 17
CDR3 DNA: TGTGCCAGCGGCCCAGAGAGGCGGACAGGCAGCAATCAGCCCCAGCATTTT
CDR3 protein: CASGPERRTGSNQPQHF

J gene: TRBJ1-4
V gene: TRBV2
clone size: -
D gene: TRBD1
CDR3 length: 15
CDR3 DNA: TGTGCCAGCAGTGAGTTTCGGGACAGGAATGAAAAACTGTTTTTT
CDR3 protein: CASSEFRDRNEKLFF

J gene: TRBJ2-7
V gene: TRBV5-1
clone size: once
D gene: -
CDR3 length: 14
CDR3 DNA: TGCGCCAGCAGCTTGGGCGACAAATCGGGCGAGCAGTACTTC
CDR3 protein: CASSLGDKSGEQYF

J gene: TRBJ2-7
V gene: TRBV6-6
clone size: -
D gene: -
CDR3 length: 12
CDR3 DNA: TGTGCCGGAAACAGGAGGGACCGCGAGCAGTACTTC
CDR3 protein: CAGNRRDREQYF

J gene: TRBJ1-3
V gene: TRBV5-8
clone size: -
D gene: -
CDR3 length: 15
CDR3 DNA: TGTGCCAGCAGCTTGGGATCGGGCTCTGGAAACACCATATATTTT
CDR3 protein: CASSLGSGSGNTIYF